This T cell receptor beta chain originates from a study of OX40 agonist ivuxolimab in advanced cancers. This CDR3 region has 16 residues. V shed 0 bases, J shed 0 bases, and the junction held 2 bases outside the gene matches. CDR1 is KGHSH and CDR2 is LQKENI in the germline V gene. As to this clone: Its antigen is still unknown.

Clones were read by immunoSEQ multiplex PCR, and TCRdb kept only the in-frame ones, dropping some. The data contain roughly 91,000 clones, over 85% of them singletons. Whole-study results and caveats: CD4+ and CD8+ blood T cells expanded clonally by week 6 at 0.1 to 3.0 mg/kg.

The chain links TRBV18 to TRBJ2-1; 7 bases fit TRBD2. Sequenced here: CD4+ or CD8+ T cells sorted from blood, sampled in a trial of the OX40 agonist ivuxolimab. This TCR derives from an adult with an advanced solid tumor such as melanoma, head and neck, liver or kidney cancer. The CDR3 DNA is TGTGCCAGCTCACCACCGGGCGGGGGCTCCTACAATGAGCAGTTCTTC. Amino acids: CASSPPGGGSYNEQFF.